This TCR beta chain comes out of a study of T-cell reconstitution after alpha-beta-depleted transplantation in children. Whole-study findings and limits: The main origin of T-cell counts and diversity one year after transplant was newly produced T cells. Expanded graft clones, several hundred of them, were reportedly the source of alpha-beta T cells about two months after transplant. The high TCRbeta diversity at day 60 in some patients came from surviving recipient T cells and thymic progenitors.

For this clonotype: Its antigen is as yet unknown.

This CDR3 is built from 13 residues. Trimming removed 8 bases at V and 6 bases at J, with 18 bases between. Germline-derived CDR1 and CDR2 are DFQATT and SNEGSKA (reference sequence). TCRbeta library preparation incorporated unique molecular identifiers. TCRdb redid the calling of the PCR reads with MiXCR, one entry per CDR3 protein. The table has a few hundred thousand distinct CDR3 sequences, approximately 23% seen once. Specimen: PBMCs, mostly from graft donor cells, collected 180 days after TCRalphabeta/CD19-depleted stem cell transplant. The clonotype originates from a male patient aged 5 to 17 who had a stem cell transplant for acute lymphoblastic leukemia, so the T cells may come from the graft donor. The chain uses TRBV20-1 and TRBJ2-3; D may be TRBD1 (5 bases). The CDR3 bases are TGCAGTAGCCGCAAGAGCAGGGATGATACGCAGTATTTT. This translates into CSSRKSRDDTQYF.